The clone carrying this TCR beta chain was observed a single time. The time point: patch test 2, 6 weeks after DPC sensitization. Treatment described: therapeutic diphenylcyclopropenone sensitization with weekly scalp DPC. MiXCR, run by TCRdb on the RACE reads, gives a single entry per CDR3 protein. The sample carries tens of thousands of distinct CDR3 sequences, approximately 10% recorded once. This sample is part of a study of human T cells and chemical hapten exposure. The CDR3 is 17 amino acids. Germline V gene data show CDR1 as SGHRS and CDR2 as YFSETQ. V was trimmed by 7 bases and J by 2 bases, leaving 22 bases between them.

Sample: whole blood, taken in connection with sensitization to the hapten diphenylcyclopropenone (DPC). The gene calls are TRBV5-1 and TRBJ2-1, with D possibly TRBD1 on 5 matching bases. The clonotype comes from a woman aged 45-65 years with alopecia areata. Some clones in this sample may be carry-over from other donors' samples. Here the CDR3 DNA reads TGCGCCAGCCCTTACCTAACTTTAGGGGCGGCCTACAATGAGCAGTTCTTC. Translating gives CASPYLTLGAAYNEQFF.